The 27 T cell receptor beta chains below were found in one sample sequenced in a study of blood T cell repertoires in COVID-19 (dated by TCRdb to about 2020). Libraries were constructed by the immunoSEQ multiplex PCR assay. Here the immuneACCESS table is served through TCRdb, limited to in-frame sequences with V and J called. Missing clones are a known gap in these copies; in checked studies unresolved V genes cover under half, and the rest lacks a known reason. A total of about 97,000 clones appear in this sample, around 94% of them only once. The ten largest make up 5% to 6% of the sample. The specimen was peripheral blood. The receptors derive from a man over 45 with active COVID-19.

The rearrangement links TRBV18 to TRBJ2-5; 7 bases map to TRBD2. The CDR3 extends over 15 amino acids. The germline V gene encodes CDR1 KGHSH and CDR2 LQKENI. Losses at the gene ends were 6 bases for V and 1 base for J; bases not matched to a gene: 8. The CDR3 bases are TGTGCCAGCTCCCTAGAAAGCGGGATCCAAGAGACCCAGTACTTC. Translated, it gives CASSLESGIQETQYF.

The chain has TRBV28 and TRBJ1-1, with 9 positions matching TRBD1. Trimming took 4 bases from V and 5 from J; bases not matched to a gene: 8. This CDR3 is 15 amino acids long. Germline CDR1 and CDR2: MDHEN and SYDVKM. The CDR3 DNA follows: TGTGCCAGCAGTTCTAGGGGGACAGGGACAACTGAAGCTTTCTTT. The encoded protein is CASSSRGTGTTEAFF.

V usage is TRBV21-1 and J usage is TRBJ2-3; the DNA was not compared with TRBD1, the D call given in the table. TRBV21-1 is labeled a pseudogene. The CDR3 spans 16 residues. CDR3 protein: CASIATEDREPDTQYF. CDR3 DNA: TGTGCCAGCATAGCAACGGAGGACAGGGAGCCAGATACGCAGTATTTT.

The V gene is TRBV5-4, the J gene TRBJ2-7, with 7 bases that match TRBD2. Germline V gives CDR1 SGHNT, CDR2 YYREEE (reference sequence). V was clipped by 4 bases and J by 3 bases; unmatched bases: 10. The CDR3 runs to 15 residues. The CDR3 DNA reads as TGTGCCAGCAGCCCGGGCCCTAGCGGAAGCTACGAGCAGTACTTC. Translation: CASSPGPSGSYEQYF.

The chain carries TRBV10-3 and TRBJ2-7; the D is unclear. The germline V and J ends were trimmed by 3 bases and 5 bases, with 11 bases remaining between them. The CDR3 has 13 residues. Looked up from germline, CDR1 is ENHRY and CDR2 is SYGVKD. The CDR3 spells CAISDLLGNEQYF. CDR3 DNA sequence: TGTGCCATCAGTGATCTCCTGGGCAACGAGCAGTACTTC.

This sequence joins TRBV27 and TRBJ1-1; a weak D match, TRBD1 (5 bases). The CDR3 has 17 amino acids. The V end was cut by 6 bases, the J end by 1 base, with 21 bases between. In germline, CDR1 is MNHEY, CDR2 SMNVEV (reference sequence). The CDR3 sequence: CASSRPNLYGGNTEAFF. The CDR3 DNA sequence: TGTGCCAGCAGCCGCCCGAACCTCTACGGGGGGAACACTGAAGCTTTCTTT.

The gene calls are TRBV7-9 and TRBJ2-7; 8 bases map to TRBD1. The CDR3 length is 15 residues. Trimming took 0 bases from V and 4 from J; bases not matched to a gene: 5. Germline assignment: CDR1 SEHNR and CDR2 FQNEAQ (reference sequence). The CDR3: CASSLAQQGEYEQYF. The DNA of the CDR3 is TGTGCCAGCAGCTTAGCGCAACAGGGGGAGTACGAGCAGTACTTC.

The chain recombines TRBV28 with TRBJ2-5, with a weak D call TRBD2 (5 bases). Trimming took 2 bases from V and 7 from J, leaving 14 bases between them. The CDR3 length is 14 residues. Germline V gives CDR1 MDHEN, CDR2 SYDVKM. The CDR3 DNA follows: TGTGCCAGCAGTTTAGAGGACGTCCGGGGGACCCAGTACTTC. Encoded protein: CASSLEDVRGTQYF.

V and J are TRBV19 and TRBJ2-1, with TRBD2 identical over 12 bases. From germline, CDR1 is LNHDA and CDR2 SQIVND (reference sequence). The length of the CDR3 is 14 residues. J was trimmed by 4 bases and V by 10 bases; bases with no gene match: 5. The chain's CDR3 is CATKTSGGYNEQFF. The CDR3 region has the DNA TGTGCCACCAAGACTAGCGGGGGTTACAATGAGCAGTTCTTC.

This chain joins TRBV11-2 and TRBJ1-1, with TRBD1 as a possible D gene (5 bases). This CDR3 region has 14 residues. Germline values: CDR1 SGHAT, CDR2 FQNNGV. Trimming left V 1 base short and J 10 bases short, with 16 bases between. The DNA of the CDR3 is TGTGCCAGCAGCTTAGGGACAAGGGCCCCGTCAGCTTTCTTT. Translating it yields CASSLGTRAPSAFF.

This clone was seen a few times. This rearrangement joins TRBV14 to TRBJ1-6, with 12 bases identical to TRBD1. The CDR3 loop spans 14 amino acids. Germline V gene lookup returns CDR1 SGHDN and CDR2 FVKESK. Germline trimming cut 5 bases from V and 14 bases from J; bases unmatched to any gene: 7. The CDR3 reads CASSEGTGGLTLHF. The CDR3 DNA follows: TGTGCCAGCAGCGAAGGGACAGGGGGCCTTACCCTCCACTTT. The complete variable domain, with remaining parts taken from reference TRBV14 and TRBJ1-6, reads EAGVTQFPSHSVIEKGQTVTLRCDPISGHDNLYWYRRVMGKEIKFLLHFVKESKQDESGMPNNRFLAERTGGTYSTLKVQPAELEDSGVYFCASSEGTGGLTLHFGNGTRLTVT.

The gene calls are TRBV29-1 and TRBJ1-1; 8 nucleotides line up with TRBD1. This CDR3 region has 13 residues. Germline V gene sequence: CDR1 SQVTM, CDR2 ANQGSEA. The ends lost 6 bases at V and 0 bases at J; junction bases unmatched: 3. The CDR3 spells CSVRQGMNTEAFF. CDR3 DNA: TGCAGCGTCCGACAGGGGATGAACACTGAAGCTTTCTTT.

The genes are TRBV6-5 and TRBJ2-2; a possible D gene is TRBD1 (5 bases). The V end was cut by 6 bases, the J end by 5 bases, with 7 bases between. The CDR3 consists of 12 residues. Germline V gene lookup returns CDR1 MNHEY and CDR2 SVGAGI. This chain's CDR3 is CASRQGTGELFF. The CDR3 DNA sequence: TGTGCCAGCAGGCAGGGTACCGGGGAGCTGTTTTTT.

The J gene is TRBJ2-3, the V gene TRBV6-1; no reliable D call. V lost 1 base, J lost 6 bases, and 11 bases lay in between. The CDR3 totals 14 residues. Per germline, CDR1 MNHNS and CDR2 SASEGT. This chain's CDR3 is CASSEVSSPDTQYF. CDR3 nucleotide sequence: TGTGCCAGCAGTGAAGTCTCTTCTCCGGATACGCAGTATTTT.

The gene calls are TRBV10-2 and TRBJ2-2, with a possible D match to TRBD1 (5 bases). Trimming removed 0 bases at V and 6 bases at J, with 11 bases between. Germline V gene data show CDR1 as WSHSY and CDR2 as SAAADI. The CDR3 length is 15 residues. CDR3 sequence: CASSESQGSAGELFF. The CDR3 nucleotides read TGCGCCAGCAGTGAGTCCCAGGGATCGGCCGGGGAGCTGTTTTTT.

This clone was found once. V and J are TRBV6-6 and TRBJ2-1; 7 bases align to TRBD2. The CDR3 runs to 15 residues. V dropped 6 bases and J dropped 6; count of bases not matched to a gene: 11. Germline lookup yields CDR1 MNHNY and CDR2 SVGAGI (reference sequence). The DNA for the CDR3 is TGTGCCAGCAGCCTCGTGGGGAGGGGAATCAATGAGCAGTTCTTC. Translation: CASSLVGRGINEQFF.

The CDR3 loop is CASSRDFQGSEQYF. The CDR3, as DNA: TGTGCCAGCAGCCGGGACTTTCAAGGGAGCGAGCAGTACTTC. The chain recombines TRBV11-1 with TRBJ2-7, with D maybe TRBD2 (6 bases). CDR3 length equals 14 residues. Germline CDR1 reads SGHAT; CDR2 reads FQDESV (reference sequence). V was clipped by 5 bases and J by 6 bases, with 17 bases between them.

The chain's CDR3 is CASSENAGVRQFF. CDR3 bases: TGTGCCAGCAGTGAAAATGCGGGGGTAAGGCAGTTCTTC. V gene TRBV2 combines with J gene TRBJ2-1; 7 nucleotides agree with TRBD2. Germline V lookup: CDR1 SNHLY, CDR2 FYNNEI. The CDR3 totals 13 residues. The V gene end was trimmed by 2 bases and the J gene end by 12 bases; junction bases not matched to a gene: 7.

This clone has just a few counts. This chain joins TRBV5-4 and TRBJ1-3, with D hard to call. V dropped 2 bases and J dropped 0 bases, with 12 bases sitting between them. Germline CDR1 and CDR2: SGHNT and YYREEE (reference sequence). The CDR3 length is 16 residues. CDR3 in amino acids: CASSFWAGNSGNTIYF. CDR3 in DNA: TGTGCCAGCAGCTTTTGGGCGGGGAACTCTGGAAACACCATATATTTT. The entire variable domain, with the rest obtained from reference TRBV5-4 and TRBJ1-3, is as follows: ETGVTQSPTHLIKTRGQQVTLRCSSQSGHNTVSWYQQALGQGPQFIFQYYREEENGRGNFPPRFSGLQFPNYSSELNVNALELDDSALYLCASSFWAGNSGNTIYFGEGSWLTVV.

The J gene is TRBJ2-7, the V gene TRBV10-3; D not resolved. This CDR3 has 15 residues. V gave up 4 bases and J gave up 2 bases, with 15 bases separating them. Germline loops: CDR1 ENHRY, CDR2 SYGVKD. The CDR3 is CAISGPDSFPYEQYF. For the CDR3, the DNA is TGTGCCATCAGTGGACCTGATAGCTTTCCCTACGAGCAGTACTTC.

This clone has only one observation. The V and J genes are TRBV30 and TRBJ1-1; 7 positions match TRBD1. This CDR3 contains 14 residues. Germline V lookup: CDR1 GTSNPN, CDR2 SVGIG (reference sequence). After removal of 2 bases from V and 4 bases from J, the junction contained 7 bases not matched to a gene. The chain's CDR3 is CAWSLKGGSTEAFF. As DNA, the CDR3 is TGTGCCTGGAGTTTAAAAGGGGGCAGCACTGAAGCTTTCTTT.

The V and J genes are TRBV28 and TRBJ2-7, with 8 bases lining up with TRBD2. The CDR3 loop spans 16 amino acids. Unmatched junction bases numbered 9, after V lost 1 base and J lost 4 bases. Germline V gene sequence: CDR1 MDHEN, CDR2 SYDVKM. CDR3: CASSLYYAGGKYEQYF. The CDR3 nucleotides are TGTGCCAGCAGTTTATATTATGCGGGGGGAAAGTACGAGCAGTACTTC.

The gene calls are TRBV24-1 and TRBJ2-1; 11 bases are a match to TRBD2. Germline assignment: CDR1 KGHDR and CDR2 SFDVKD. V shed 3 bases and J 4 bases; nucleotides not matched to a gene: 7. The CDR3 consists of 17 residues. The CDR3 sequence is CATSDKTGTSGYNEQFF. In DNA, the CDR3 is TGTGCCACCAGTGATAAAACCGGGACTAGCGGTTACAATGAGCAGTTCTTC.

The chain is built from TRBV30 and TRBJ1-1; TRBD1 might be the D (5 bases). Trimming left V 0 bases short and J 7 bases short, with 12 bases between. CDR1 and CDR2 (germline): GTSNPN, SVGIG (reference sequence). The length of the CDR3 is 13 residues. The CDR3 DNA follows: TGTGCCTGGAGTGTAGTTTTCGGGGGTGAAGCTTTCTTT. It yields the protein CAWSVVFGGEAFF. The full variable domain, completed using reference TRBV30 and TRBJ1-1, is SQTIHQWPATLVQPVGSPLSLECTVEGTSNPNLYWYRQAAGRGLQLLFYSVGIGQISSEVPQNLSASRPQDRQFILSSKKLLLSDSGFYLCAWSVVFGGEAFFGQGTRLTVV.

The chain has TRBV2 and TRBJ2-3, with 9 bases lining up with TRBD2. After removal of 8 bases from V and 6 bases from J, the junction contained 9 bases not matched to a gene. The CDR3 has 14 amino acids. The germline gives CDR1 SNHLY, CDR2 FYNNEI. CDR3 sequence: CASAGGRIGDTQYF. The CDR3 DNA reads TGTGCCAGCGCGGGGGGGAGGATCGGGGATACGCAGTATTTT.

The V gene is TRBV5-6, the J gene TRBJ1-6, with D possibly matching TRBD1 (6 bases). The CDR3 extends over 15 amino acids. The germline V and J ends were trimmed by 0 bases and 7 bases, with 11 bases remaining between them. Germline V lookup: CDR1 SGHDT, CDR2 YYEEEE. The CDR3 protein is CASSLGQVMNSPLHF. CDR3 nucleotide sequence: TGTGCCAGCAGCTTGGGACAGGTGATGAATTCACCCCTCCACTTT.

The rearrangement uses TRBV24-1 and TRBJ1-3; tentative D call: TRBD1 (6 bases). Between the trimmed V and J ends, which lost 2 bases and 8 bases, there was a span of 6 bases. Germline V gene lookup returns CDR1 KGHDR and CDR2 SFDVKD. The CDR3 runs to 12 residues. CDR3 in amino acids: CATSDSGDTIYF. The CDR3 DNA reads TGTGCCACCAGTGATTCAGGGGACACCATATATTTT.